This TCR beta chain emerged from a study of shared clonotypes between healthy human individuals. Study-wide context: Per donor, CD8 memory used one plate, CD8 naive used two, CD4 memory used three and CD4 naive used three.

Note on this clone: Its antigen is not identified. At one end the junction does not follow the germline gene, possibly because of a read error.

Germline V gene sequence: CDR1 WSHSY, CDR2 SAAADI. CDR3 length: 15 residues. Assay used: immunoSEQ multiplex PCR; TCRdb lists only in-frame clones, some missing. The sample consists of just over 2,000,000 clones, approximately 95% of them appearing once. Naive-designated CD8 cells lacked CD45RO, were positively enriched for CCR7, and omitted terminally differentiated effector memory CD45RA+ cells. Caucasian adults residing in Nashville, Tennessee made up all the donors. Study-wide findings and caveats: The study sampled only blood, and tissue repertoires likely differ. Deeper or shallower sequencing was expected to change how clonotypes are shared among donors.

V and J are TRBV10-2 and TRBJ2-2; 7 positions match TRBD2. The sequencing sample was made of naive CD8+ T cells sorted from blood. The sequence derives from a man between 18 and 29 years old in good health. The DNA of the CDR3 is TGCGCCAGCAGTGAAGTGGGAGGGCTCACCGAGGAGCTGTTTTTT. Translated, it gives CASSEVGGLTEELFF.